This T cell receptor beta chain was identified during a study of T cell responses to AZD1222 COVID-19 vaccine. Study-level findings and limits: An increase in Spike-specific TCR breadth and depth was observed after two AZD1222 doses.

Generated by immunoSEQ multiplex PCR, the TCRdb table keeps only in-frame clones and is missing some. Of 66,000 or so clones listed, approximately 79% were seen once; the top ten hold around 25%. On this clone itself: Its antigen is still unknown.

Per the germline V gene, CDR1 is MNHEY and CDR2 is SVGAGI. V shed 7 bases, J shed 3 bases, and the junction held 7 bases outside the gene matches. The CDR3 totals 15 residues. The rearrangement joins TRBV6-5 to TRBJ1-5, with 9 bases identical to TRBD1. Specimen: peripheral blood, collected on day 0 of MenACWY control vaccination. The origin of this receptor is an adult in good health. In nucleotides, the CDR3 is TGTGCCAGCAATCCTACAGGGGGCACCAATCAGCCCCAGCATTTT. As protein: CASNPTGGTNQPQHF.